This passage covers 17 T cell receptor beta chains from one sample sequenced in a study of blood T cell repertoires in COVID-19. Some clones are missing from TCRdb's copy, which holds only in-frame ones; the method was immunoSEQ multiplex PCR. This sample has approximately 49,000 clones; over 75% occur once, and the top ten carry around 3%. The sample consisted of peripheral blood. The origin of the receptors is a middle-aged man with active COVID-19.

This clone was recorded once. This chain joins TRBV7-3 and TRBJ2-3; 14 bases line up with TRBD2. After removal of 4 bases from V and 6 bases from J, the junction contained 9 bases not matched to a gene. CDR1 SGHTA and CDR2 FQGTGA come from the germline V gene. CDR3 length: 17 amino acids. CDR3 sequence (DNA): TGTGCCAGCAGCTCCGGGACTAGCGGGAGACCCCCGGATACGCAGTATTTT. Its translation is CASSSGTSGRPPDTQYF.

V usage is TRBV24-1 and J usage is TRBJ2-1; 8 positions match TRBD2. Germline V gene lookup returns CDR1 KGHDR and CDR2 SFDVKD. The trim removed 4 bases at V and 7 bases at J, leaving 5 bases unmatched. CDR3 length: 14 residues. DNA of the CDR3: TGTGCCACCAGTGAGAGCGGGAGCCAAAATGAGCAGTTCTTC. It specifies CATSESGSQNEQFF.

This sequence joins TRBV7-9 and TRBJ1-2; possibly TRBD1 for D (5 bases). The germline CDR1 and CDR2 sequences are SEHNR and FQNEAQ (reference sequence). Trimming left V 5 bases short and J 0 bases short, with 13 bases between. The CDR3 has 15 residues. CDR3 coding DNA: TGTGCCAGCAGCCCGACCGCGACAGCTAACTATGGCTACACCTTC. It yields the protein CASSPTATANYGYTF.

The V gene is TRBV19, the J gene TRBJ1-1; possible D gene TRBD1, 6 bases. Trimming took off 7 bases at V and 0 bases at J, with 12 bases between the two ends. The CDR3 is 14 residues long. The germline CDR1 and CDR2 sequences are LNHDA and SQIVND (reference sequence). The DNA for the CDR3 is TGTGCCAGTAATAAAGACAGGATGAACACTGAAGCTTTCTTT. It yields the protein CASNKDRMNTEAFF.

This clone was picked up a small number of times. V gene TRBV27 combines with J gene TRBJ2-2; the D gene is possibly TRBD2 (5 bases). The V end was cut by 6 bases, the J end by 6 bases, with 23 bases between. The germline gives CDR1 MNHEY, CDR2 SMNVEV (reference sequence). This CDR3 spans 17 amino acids. The CDR3 DNA is TGTGCCAGCAGACTTAGCCCCGCCCCGGGATTCCCCGGGGAGCTGTTTTTT. Translation: CASRLSPAPGFPGELFF.

This chain uses TRBV6-5 with TRBJ1-5; 9 bases fit TRBD1. The CDR3 is made up of 15 amino acids. Germline-derived CDR1 and CDR2 are MNHEY and SVGAGI. J gave up 6 bases and V 7 bases, and 10 bases lay outside the gene matches. The CDR3 reads CASIDSQGARQPQHF. DNA of the CDR3: TGTGCCAGCATCGATTCACAGGGGGCTCGTCAGCCCCAGCATTTT.

CDR3 nucleotide sequence: TGTGCCAGCAGGGAGGACTATGGCTACACCTTC. Translated: CASREDYGYTF. The chain carries TRBV5-5 and TRBJ1-2; D uncertain. Trimming left V 5 bases short and J 3 bases short, with 5 bases between. The CDR3 is 11 residues long. Germline V gene sequence: CDR1 SGHKS, CDR2 YYEKEE (reference sequence). The whole variable domain, remainder taken from reference TRBV5-5 and TRBJ1-2, is DAGVTQSPTHLIKTRGQQVTLRCSPISGHKSVSWYQQVLGQGPQFIFQYYEKEERGRGNFPDRFSARQFPNYSSELNVNALLLGDSALYLCASREDYGYTFGSGTRLTVV.

This clone was counted only a few times. This rearrangement joins TRBV5-4 to TRBJ2-7; D perhaps matches TRBD2 (6 bases). V was clipped by 2 bases and J by 5 bases, with 11 bases between them. Germline CDR1 SGHNT, CDR2 YYREEE (reference sequence). The CDR3 spans 13 residues. CDR3 loop: CASSLGREDEQYV. CDR3 bases: TGTGCCAGCAGCTTAGGCAGGGAGGACGAGCAGTACGTC.

This chain uses TRBV15 with TRBJ1-2; D gene ambiguous. Germline V CDR1 and CDR2: LNHNV, YYDKDF (reference sequence). The CDR3 extends over 13 amino acids. Trimming stripped 8 bases from V and 6 bases from J, with 16 bases between. The CDR3 DNA sequence: TGTGCCACCGGCGCCGGGAGCACACATGGCTACACCTTC. Encoded protein: CATGAGSTHGYTF.

J is TRBJ1-5 and V is TRBV27; 8 positions match TRBD1. The CDR3 is 15 amino acids. CDR1 and CDR2 (germline): MNHEY, SMNVEV (reference sequence). V trimming: 6 bases; J trimming: 6 bases; junction bases outside the gene matches: 10. The CDR3 spells CASSRGQGPFQPQHF. DNA of the CDR3: TGTGCCAGCAGCCGCGGACAGGGCCCGTTTCAGCCCCAGCATTTT.

This clone showed up just once. The chain employs TRBV10-1 and TRBJ2-3, with 12 positions matching TRBD2. Germline V gene lookup returns CDR1 WNHNN and CDR2 SYGVQD (reference sequence). The CDR3 spans 18 residues. J lost 2 bases, V lost 2 bases, and 8 bases had no gene match. CDR3 in DNA: TGCGCCAGCAGTGAGAGAGCCCGGACTAGCGGGATCACAGATACGCAGTATTTT. The encoded protein is CASSERARTSGITDTQYF.

This chain joins TRBV9 and TRBJ1-4, with D unresolved. Trimming removed 0 bases at V and 8 bases at J, with 8 bases between. Germline V lookup: CDR1 SGDLS, CDR2 YYNGEE. CDR3 size: 13 residues. Written as DNA, the CDR3 is TGTGCCAGCAGCGTAGTTCCGGGGGAAAAACTGTTTTTT. It specifies CASSVVPGEKLFF.

J is TRBJ2-1 and V is TRBV5-1, with 9 bases that match TRBD1. CDR1 is SGHRS and CDR2 is YFSETQ in the germline V gene. The CDR3 loop spans 16 amino acids. The ends lost 4 bases at V and 5 bases at J; junction bases unmatched: 10. CDR3 in DNA: TGCGCCAGCAGCCAGGGACAGGGAAGGGTTCACAATGAGCAGTTCTTC. Its protein is CASSQGQGRVHNEQFF.

The count of this clone is one. The genes are TRBV5-1 and TRBJ2-7, with a tentative D call TRBD2 (5 bases). This CDR3 is 13 amino acids long. Per germline, CDR1 SGHRS and CDR2 YFSETQ. V was clipped by 4 bases and J by 7 bases, with 15 bases between them. CDR3 region: CASSRGSIEEQYF. CDR3 DNA sequence: TGCGCCAGCAGCCGCGGGTCGATAGAGGAGCAGTACTTC.

This clone has a single count. The chain combines TRBV29-1 with TRBJ2-6; D is uncertain. V was clipped by 5 bases and J by 1 base, with 12 bases between them. Germline V gives CDR1 SQVTM, CDR2 ANQGSEA. The length of the CDR3 is 15 residues. As DNA, the CDR3 is TGCAGCGTTTCCGGGTCGTTGTCTGGGGCCAACGTCCTGACTTTC. It yields the protein CSVSGSLSGANVLTF.

The J gene is TRBJ2-2, the V gene TRBV27; D may be TRBD2 (6 bases). From germline, CDR1 is MNHEY and CDR2 SMNVEV (reference sequence). This CDR3 has 13 residues. V gave up 5 bases and J gave up 5 bases, with 9 bases separating them. CDR3 protein: CASSGGWTGELFF. Written as DNA, the CDR3 is TGTGCCAGCAGTGGGGGGTGGACCGGGGAGCTGTTTTTT.

The chain uses TRBV11-1 and TRBJ1-1; possible D gene TRBD1, 5 bases. Germline assignment: CDR1 SGHAT and CDR2 FQDESV (reference sequence). The length of the CDR3 is 16 residues. V lost 8 bases to trimming and J lost 0 bases, with 19 bases between them. CDR3 sequence reads: CASGRGVTSLNTEAFF. DNA for the CDR3: TGTGCCAGCGGCCGGGGGGTTACCTCTTTGAACACTGAAGCTTTCTTT.